This T cell receptor (beta chain) was captured by sequencing in a study of cytomegalovirus exposure and HLA in healthy donors. The CDR3 is 11 residues long. The germline gives CDR1 DFQATT, CDR2 SNEGSKA (reference sequence). The study ran its PCR with 60 Vbeta and 13 Jbeta primers. Assay: immunoSEQ multiplex PCR; the TCRdb copy retains only in-frame clones and omits some. The table has over 55,000 clones, over 75% seen once. The TCR sequence derives from a woman in her 30s in good health and CMV-seronegative. The sequenced sample was PBMCs. The J gene is TRBJ2-5, the V gene TRBV20-1; D is unclear. The CDR3 spells CSAPNGETQYF. The CDR3 region has the DNA TGCAGCGCGCCCAACGGAGAGACCCAGTACTTC.